Listed here are 12 T cell receptor beta chains from one sample, sequenced in a study of blood T cell repertoires in COVID-19. Repertoires were generated with immunoSEQ multiplex PCR, while TCRdb's copy carries only in-frame clones and drops some. The table records about 58,000 clones, 60% to 85% of them present only once. The sequenced material came from peripheral blood. These receptors were taken from a human donor in a cohort sampled during active COVID-19.

The table lists this clone with a count of one. The chain couples TRBV5-1 to TRBJ2-1; 7 bases map to TRBD2. Germline loops: CDR1 SGHRS, CDR2 YFSETQ. V was pared by 4 bases and J by 2 bases, with 6 bases of the junction left unmatched. The CDR3 length is 15 residues. In nucleotides, the CDR3 is TGCGCCAGCAGCACAAGCGGGACTACCTACAATGAGCAGTTCTTC. Translated: CASSTSGTTYNEQFF.

The gene calls are TRBV4-1 and TRBJ2-1, with D tentatively TRBD1 (6 bases). Between the trimmed V and J ends, which lost 0 bases and 4 bases, there was a span of 10 bases. Per germline, CDR1 MGHRA and CDR2 YSYEKL. The CDR3 consists of 15 residues. CDR3 region: CASSQDRGDYNEQFF. Written as DNA, the CDR3 is TGCGCCAGCAGCCAAGACAGGGGCGATTACAATGAGCAGTTCTTC.

This clone was detected only a few times. This rearrangement joins TRBV9 to TRBJ2-1; 7 bases are a match to TRBD2. The germline gives CDR1 SGDLS, CDR2 YYNGEE. J lost 7 bases, V lost 0 bases, and 7 bases had no gene match. The CDR3 loop spans 15 amino acids. CDR3 amino acids: CASSVESGVWNEQFF. CDR3 nucleotides: TGTGCCAGCAGCGTAGAGAGCGGGGTGTGGAATGAGCAGTTCTTC.

J is TRBJ1-5 and V is TRBV19, with D possibly matching TRBD1 (5 bases). The CDR3 has 13 amino acids. The germline V and J ends were trimmed by 5 bases and 7 bases, with 12 bases remaining between them. CDR1 and CDR2 (germline): LNHDA, SQIVND (reference sequence). Written as DNA, the CDR3 is TGTGCCAGTAGTCCGACAGTGGGGCAGCCCCAGCATTTT. Protein sequence: CASSPTVGQPQHF.

The gene calls are TRBV6-5 and TRBJ1-5; 8 bases map to TRBD1. V shed 8 bases, J shed 3 bases, and the junction held 6 bases outside the gene matches. The CDR3 totals 14 residues. Germline CDR1 MNHEY, CDR2 SVGAGI. CDR3 in DNA: TGTGCCAGCGCCCGGGACAGGATCAATCAGCCCCAGCATTTT. Its translation is CASARDRINQPQHF.

This clone has a handful of counts. The DNA for the CDR3 is TGTGCCAGCAGCGCCCTACAGGGTGGGGAGCAGTACTTC. Residues: CASSALQGGEQYF. The rearrangement joins TRBV7-9 to TRBJ2-7; maybe TRBD1 (6 bases). Between the trimmed V and J ends, which lost 5 bases and 7 bases, there was a span of 15 bases. Germline loops: CDR1 SEHNR, CDR2 FQNEAQ (reference sequence). The CDR3 is 13 amino acids.

The J gene is TRBJ1-1, the V gene TRBV10-1; weak D call: TRBD1 (6 bases). CDR3 size: 15 residues. CDR1 WNHNN and CDR2 SYGVQD come from the germline V gene (reference sequence). V lost 3 bases to trimming and J lost 7 bases, with 18 bases between them. The CDR3 sequence is CASSDPLKGVGEAFF. DNA of the CDR3: TGCGCCAGCAGTGACCCCCTGAAGGGGGTTGGTGAAGCTTTCTTT.

J is TRBJ1-4 and V is TRBV28; 10 positions match TRBD1. This CDR3 is built from 15 residues. V was clipped by 5 bases and J by 6 bases; unmatched bases: 6. From germline, CDR1 is MDHEN and CDR2 SYDVKM. The CDR3: CASSLGQGLHEKLFF. CDR3 bases: TGTGCCAGCAGTCTGGGACAGGGGTTGCATGAAAAACTGTTTTTT.

In this sample, this clone turned up a few times. This chain uses TRBV5-1 with TRBJ2-5; 9 positions match TRBD2. The germline CDR1 and CDR2 sequences are SGHRS and YFSETQ. This CDR3 is 15 amino acids long. J gave up 1 base and V 4 bases, and 5 bases lay outside the gene matches. This CDR3 is CASSPGTSSQETQYF. In DNA, the CDR3 is TGCGCCAGCAGCCCCGGGACTAGCAGCCAAGAGACCCAGTACTTC.

The chain links TRBV28 to TRBJ2-7; TRBD1 matches 7 bases. With 2 bases clipped from V and 4 bases from J, the junction kept 11 bases outside the gene matches. CDR1 is MDHEN and CDR2 is SYDVKM in the germline V gene. The CDR3 extends over 16 amino acids. The CDR3 DNA reads TGTGCCAGCAGTTTAGACACCTCAGGGGGTTTATACGAGCAGTACTTC. Translating it yields CASSLDTSGGLYEQYF.

V and J are TRBV30 and TRBJ2-7; the match to TRBD1 covers 7 bases. CDR3 length: 14 amino acids. The V gene's germline CDR1 is GTSNPN and CDR2 SVGIG (reference sequence). The V segment lost 4 bases and the J segment 0 bases; nucleotides outside the gene matches: 6. Here the CDR3 reads CAWNLGGHSYEQYF. CDR3 DNA: TGTGCCTGGAACTTAGGGGGCCACTCCTACGAGCAGTACTTC.

In its sample, this clone was seen once. This chain joins TRBV12-3 or TRBV12-4 and TRBJ2-1; D not resolved. This CDR3 has 13 residues. The V and J ends lost 3 bases and 3 bases respectively, with 6 bases between them. The CDR3 loop is CASSFASYNEQFF. CDR3 in DNA: TGTGCCAGCAGTTTCGCGAGCTACAATGAGCAGTTCTTC.